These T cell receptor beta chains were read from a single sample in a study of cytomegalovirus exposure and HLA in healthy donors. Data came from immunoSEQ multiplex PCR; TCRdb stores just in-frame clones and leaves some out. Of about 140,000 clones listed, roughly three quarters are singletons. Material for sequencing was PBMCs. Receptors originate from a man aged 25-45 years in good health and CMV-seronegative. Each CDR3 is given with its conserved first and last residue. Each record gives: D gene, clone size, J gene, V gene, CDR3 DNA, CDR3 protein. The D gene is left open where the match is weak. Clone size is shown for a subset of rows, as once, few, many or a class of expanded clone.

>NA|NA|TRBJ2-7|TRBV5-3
TGTGCCAGAACTGACAGCTCCCACCGACTCTACGAGCAGTACTTC
CARTDSSHRLYEQYF
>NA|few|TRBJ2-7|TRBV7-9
TGTGCCAGCAGCTTAGCCCAGGGCTACGAGCAGTACTTC
CASSLAQGYEQYF
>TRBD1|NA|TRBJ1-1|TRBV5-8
TGTGCCAGCAGCTGGGGGACAGGGATGAACACTGAAGCTTTCTTT
CASSWGTGMNTEAFF
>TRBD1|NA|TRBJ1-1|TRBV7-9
TGTGCCAGCAGCTTAGACAGGGGCGACACTGAAGCTTTCTTT
CASSLDRGDTEAFF
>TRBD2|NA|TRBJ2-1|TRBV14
TGTGCCAGCAGGGGGACTACCCACTGGGAGGATGAGCAGTTCTTC
CASRGTTHWEDEQFF
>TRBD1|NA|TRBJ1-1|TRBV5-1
TGCGCCAGCAGCCGGACAGGGGGCGGTGAAGCTTTCTTT
CASSRTGGGEAFF
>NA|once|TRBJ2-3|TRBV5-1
TGCGCCAGCAGGGGGACTTTCACAGATACGCAGTATTTT
CASRGTFTDTQYF
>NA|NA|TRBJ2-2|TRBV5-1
TGCGCCAGCAGCGGGAGGAGGGTTGACACCGGGGAGCTGTTTTTT
CASSGRRVDTGELFF
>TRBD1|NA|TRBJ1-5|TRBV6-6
TGTGCCAGCCAGGGGGAGAACAATCAGCCCCAGCATTTT
CASQGENNQPQHF
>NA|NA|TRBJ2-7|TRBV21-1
TGTGCCAGCAGCAAGCCGGGACAGGGACCCTACGAGCAGTACTTC
CASSKPGQGPYEQYF
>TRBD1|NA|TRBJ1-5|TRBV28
TGTGCCAGCAGTTCTACGGGACAGGGAAATCAGCCCCAGCATTTT
CASSSTGQGNQPQHF
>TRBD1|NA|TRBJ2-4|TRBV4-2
TGTGCCAGCAGCGCACACAGGGGCCCCTCAGCCAAAAACATTCAGTACTTC
CASSAHRGPSAKNIQYF
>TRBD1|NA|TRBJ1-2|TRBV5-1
TGCGCCAGCAGCTTCCAGGGGGGCATTGGCTACACCTTC
CASSFQGGIGYTF
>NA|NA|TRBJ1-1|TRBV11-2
TGTGCCAGCAGCTTAGATCTGTTGGGGCAAGGCACTGAAGCTTTCTTT
CASSLDLLGQGTEAFF
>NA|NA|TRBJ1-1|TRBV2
TGTGCCAGCAGTAGAGGAGGGGGGGGAACTGAAGCTTTCTTT
CASSRGGGGTEAFF
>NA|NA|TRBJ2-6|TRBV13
TGTGCCAGCAGCTTCGTGGGCAGGATTCTCTCTGGGGCCAACGTCCTGACTTTC
CASSFVGRILSGANVLTF